This T cell receptor (beta chain) was identified in a study of blood T cell repertoires in COVID-19. This clone is a singleton in its sample. Trimming took off 5 bases at V and 5 bases at J, with 12 bases between the two ends. This CDR3 is 13 amino acids long. From germline, CDR1 is SGHAT and CDR2 FQDESV (reference sequence). Sequencing used immunoSEQ multiplex PCR; TCRdb keeps in-frame clones, though not all of them. Of around 300,000 clones listed, around 87% are singletons. V is TRBV11-1 and J is TRBJ1-1, with D perhaps matching TRBD1 (6 bases). The source is a man in his fifties with active or convalescent COVID-19. Source material: peripheral blood. The CDR3 spells CASSPGVQTEAFF. For the CDR3, the DNA is TGTGCCAGCAGCCCAGGGGTGCAGACTGAAGCTTTCTTT.